These 10 T cell receptor beta chains originate from one sample sequenced in a study of T cells in Graves' hyperthyroidism and ophthalmopathy (dated by TCRdb to the late 2010s). The library was obtained by multiplex PCR. TCRdb names Illumina HiSeq 2000 as the instrument used. The TCR beta CDR3 regions were amplified from RNA transcripts. A first-round RT-PCR of the TCR CDR3 used the HTBI primer set with the Qiagen OneStep RT-PCR kit. In TCRdb, the public reads were trimmed at Q25 with fastp and aligned with MiXCR, with productive beta chains retained. Each record represents a unique CDR3 protein, reported with the most common genes and DNA among its rows. The sample contains about 400,000 distinct CDR3 sequences, about an eighth of them found a single time. The top ten clonotypes cover 25% to 30% of the sample. The sample comprised blood. These receptors all stem from a man aged 50 to 59 with Graves' ophthalmopathy.

This clonotype turned up a few times. The rearrangement uses TRBV28 and TRBJ1-3, with 7 bases lining up with TRBD1. The germline CDR1 and CDR2 sequences are MDHEN and SYDVKM. V dropped 7 bases and J dropped 0; count of bases not matched to a gene: 3. CDR3 length equals 14 residues. The CDR3 region is CASNSGGSGNTIYF. CDR3 DNA: TGTGCCAGCAACTCAGGGGGCTCTGGAAACACCATATATTTT.

This clonotype appeared a few times. The chain recombines TRBV5-6 with TRBJ2-2; 9 nucleotides align to TRBD2. Germline V CDR1 and CDR2: SGHDT, YYEEEE. Germline trimming cut 4 bases from V and 3 bases from J; bases unmatched to any gene: 10. The CDR3 has 17 residues. CDR3 bases: TGTGCCAGCAGCGACGGAGCGGGAGGACCCTACACCGGGGAGCTGTTTTTT. As protein: CASSDGAGGPYTGELFF.

The table lists this clonotype with a few counts. V and J are TRBV9 and TRBJ2-3; 9 bases are a match to TRBD2. Germline loops: CDR1 SGDLS, CDR2 YYNGEE. The length of the CDR3 is 16 residues. With V trimmed by 0 bases and J by 3 bases, 5 bases remained unmatched. As DNA, the CDR3 is TGTGCCAGCAGCGTAGCAGCGGGAGGCCGAACAGATACGCAGTATTTT. Encoded protein: CASSVAAGGRTDTQYF.

A few counts support this clonotype. The J gene is TRBJ1-1, the V gene TRBV19; TRBD1 agrees at 7 bases. CDR3 size: 14 residues. Germline V gene lookup returns CDR1 LNHDA and CDR2 SQIVND (reference sequence). J gave up 5 bases and V 4 bases, and 7 bases lay outside the gene matches. Written as DNA, the CDR3 is TGTGCCAGTAGTACCACGGCAGGGGGGACTGAAGCTTTCTTT. Translated, it gives CASSTTAGGTEAFF. Based on the CDR3 plus reference TRBV19 and TRBJ1-1, the full variable domain is DGGITQSPKYLFRKEGQNVTLSCEQNLNHDAMYWYRQDPGQGLRLIYYSQIVNDFQKGDIAEGYSVSREKKESFPLTVTSAQKNPTAFYLCASSTTAGGTEAFFGQGTRLTVV.

The table lists this clonotype with many counts. In DNA, the CDR3 is TGTGCCACCAGCAGAGACAGGGGCTCTTCGAATGAGCAGTTCTTC. This gives the protein CATSRDRGSSNEQFF. This rearrangement joins TRBV15 to TRBJ2-1; D possibly corresponds to TRBD1 (6 bases). CDR3 size: 15 residues. V was cut by 0 bases and J by 7 bases, with 13 bases left in between. Germline V gene sequence: CDR1 LNHNV, CDR2 YYDKDF (reference sequence).

The chain combines TRBV28 with TRBJ2-5; perhaps D is TRBD1 or TRBD2 (6 bases each). The CDR3 has 15 residues. Trimming removed 7 bases at V and 5 bases at J, with 20 bases between. Looked up from germline, CDR1 is MDHEN and CDR2 is SYDVKM. The CDR3 loop is CASTFGGGGKETQYF. The DNA of the CDR3 is TGTGCCAGCACCTTCGGCGGAGGGGGGAAGGAGACCCAGTACTTC.

The chain combines TRBV19 with TRBJ2-7; tentatively, D is TRBD1 (6 bases). Deletions cut 10 bases from V and 5 bases from J, with 15 bases between. CDR1 and CDR2 from the germline V gene are LNHDA and SQIVND (reference sequence). CDR3 length: 12 residues. The CDR3 here is CATSDRKNEQYF. The CDR3 DNA reads as TGTGCCACCTCCGACAGGAAAAACGAGCAGTACTTC.

This clonotype was picked up a small number of times. This chain links TRBV7-9 with TRBJ1-2, with 10 bases identical to TRBD1. CDR1 is SEHNR and CDR2 is FQNEAQ in the germline V gene (reference sequence). The V gene end was trimmed by 0 bases and the J gene end by 6 bases; junction bases not matched to a gene: 4. The CDR3 has 15 amino acids. CDR3 sequence: CASSLATGTGDGYTF. The CDR3 DNA sequence: TGTGCCAGCAGCTTAGCTACCGGGACAGGGGATGGCTACACCTTC.

This clonotype appeared a few times. The chain links TRBV29-1 to TRBJ1-4; D remains unclear. The CDR3 consists of 13 residues. With 4 bases removed from V and 4 bases from J, the gap between germline ends came to 10 bases. Germline values: CDR1 SQVTM, CDR2 ANQGSEA. CDR3 DNA sequence: TGCAGCGTTGTGGAGACGGGTAATGAAAAACTGTTTTTT. Its protein is CSVVETGNEKLFF.

This clonotype was observed a handful of times. J is TRBJ2-5 and V is TRBV7-6; possibly TRBD2 for D (6 bases). Germline V CDR1 and CDR2: SGHVS, FNYEAQ. The V gene lost 1 base and the J gene lost 2 bases, with 14 bases spanning the gap. CDR3 length: 16 residues. The CDR3, as DNA: TGTGCCAGCAGCTTAGGGGTCGTCCGGGAGCAAGAGACCCAGTACTTC. Its translation is CASSLGVVREQETQYF.